The rows below give T cell receptor beta chains drawn from one sample of a study of response to subunit inactivated influenza vaccine. TCRdb used MiXCR to reprocess the RT-PCR reads, holding one entry per CDR3 protein. The sample lists more than 450,000 distinct CDR3 sequences; 11% were seen once. These data were also filed under a second study, of T cells expressing NK-cell markers.

The sequencing used PBMCs from blood, collected on the day of vaccination. Receptors originate from a man between 50 and 59 years old who received an inactivated influenza vaccine. Each CDR3 is given with its conserved first and last residue. Fields, in order: D gene, clone size, V gene, J gene, CDR3 protein, CDR3 DNA. D genes are given only for firm matches. Only some rows state a clone size, as once, few, many or a class for expanded clones.

TRBD1	NA	TRBV27	TRBJ1-1	CASSFGQGANTEAFF	TGTGCCAGCAGTTTTGGACAGGGGGCGAACACTGAAGCTTTCTTT
NA	NA	TRBV4-2	TRBJ1-5	CASSQVGGLSNQPQHF	TGTGCCAGCAGCCAAGTCGGGGGCCTTAGCAATCAGCCCCAGCATTTT
NA	NA	TRBV5-4	TRBJ2-7	CASSDRTAYKEQYF	TGTGCCAGCAGCGACCGGACAGCCTATAAAGAGCAGTACTTC
NA	NA	TRBV6-4	TRBJ1-5	CATKRNQPQHF	TGTGCCACCAAGAGGAATCAGCCCCAGCATTTT
NA	few	TRBV29-1	TRBJ2-4	CSVFTVSKNIQYF	TGCAGCGTTTTTACGGTTTCCAAAAACATTCAGTACTTC
NA	NA	TRBV5-5	TRBJ2-5	CASSRTLAETQYF	TGTGCCAGCAGCCGGACCCTAGCGGAGACCCAGTACTTC
NA	few	TRBV9	TRBJ2-1	CASSVDGNEQFF	TGTGCCAGCAGCGTAGACGGCAATGAGCAGTTCTTC
TRBD2	NA	TRBV9	TRBJ2-7	CASSVGQTSGTYEQYF	TGTGCCAGCAGCGTAGGGCAGACTAGCGGGACCTACGAGCAGTACTTC
TRBD1	few	TRBV7-9	TRBJ2-3	CASSFRGLDTQYF	TGTGCCAGCAGCTTCAGGGGGCTGGATACGCAGTATTTT
NA	few	TRBV28	TRBJ2-3	CASSLSGLTADTQYF	TGTGCCAGCAGTTTATCGGGCCTTACTGCAGATACGCAGTATTTT
TRBD1	few	TRBV20-1	TRBJ1-5	CSAKTGTNQPQHF	TGCAGTGCTAAGACAGGGACCAATCAGCCCCAGCATTTT
NA	few	TRBV20-1	TRBJ2-1	CSAAREYNEQFF	TGCAGTGCTGCGAGGGAATACAATGAGCAGTTCTTC
TRBD2	once	TRBV4-1	TRBJ2-1	CASSQVKGTSGPNEQFF	TGCGCCAGCAGCCAAGTCAAGGGGACTAGCGGACCCAATGAGCAGTTCTTC
NA	NA	TRBV29-1	TRBJ1-2	CSVDDGYTF	TGCAGCGTTGATGATGGCTACACCTTC
NA	NA	TRBV4-3	TRBJ2-7	CASSQEGHRAYEQYF	TGCGCCAGCAGCCAAGAAGGGCACAGAGCCTACGAGCAGTACTTC
NA	NA	TRBV5-5	TRBJ2-1	CASSLAPSRNEQFF	TGTGCCAGCAGCTTGGCGCCTAGCCGAAATGAGCAGTTCTTC
NA	NA	TRBV7-2	TRBJ2-3	CASSLRGRHTDTQYF	TGTGCCAGCAGCCTACGCGGAAGACACACAGATACGCAGTATTTT
NA	NA	TRBV24-1	TRBJ2-1	CATSEPNRVGEQFF	TGTGCCACCAGTGAGCCTAACAGGGTTGGTGAGCAGTTCTTC
TRBD1	many	TRBV20-1	TRBJ1-1	CSARDRGLGTEAFF	TGCAGTGCTAGGGACAGGGGGCTGGGCACTGAAGCTTTCTTT
TRBD2	few	TRBV20-1	TRBJ2-1	CSARDISTSGSSRNEQFF	TGCAGTGCTAGAGATATTAGTACTAGCGGGTCGTCTAGGAATGAGCAGTTCTTC
NA	NA	TRBV18	TRBJ1-5	CASSKEVKDQPQHF	TGTGCCAGCTCTAAAGAGGTAAAAGATCAGCCCCAGCATTTT
NA	NA	TRBV5-5	TRBJ1-2	CASSRTVGYGYTF	TGTGCCAGCAGCCGAACAGTGGGCTATGGCTACACCTTC
NA	few	TRBV27	TRBJ1-6	CASSNLGGPLHF	TGTGCCAGCAGTAACCTCGGGGGGCCCCTCCACTTT